This entry lists 9 T cell receptor beta chains sequenced from one sample in a study of shared clonotypes between healthy human individuals. Some clones are missing from TCRdb's copy, which holds only in-frame ones; the method was immunoSEQ multiplex PCR. The sample yields roughly 680,000 clones, 72% seen once. The sample taken for sequencing was memory CD4+ T cells sorted from blood. Described subset: CD45RA-negative fraction. The origin of the receptors is a woman aged 25 to 39 in good health.

The V call is TRBV28, the J call TRBJ2-1; 10 bases match TRBD2. This CDR3 is built from 15 residues. Per the germline V gene, CDR1 is MDHEN and CDR2 is SYDVKM. V gave up 0 bases and J gave up 5 bases; unmatched junction bases: 1. This CDR3 is CASSLWLAGDNEQFF. For the CDR3, the DNA is TGTGCCAGCAGTTTATGGCTAGCGGGGGACAATGAGCAGTTCTTC.

Comments on this clone: The sample carries other DNA sequences with the same CDR3. V usage is TRBV25-1 and J usage is TRBJ1-3; D is uncertain. CDR1 and CDR2 (germline): MGHDK, SYGVNS. The V end was cut by 8 bases, the J end by 3 bases, with 5 bases between. The CDR3 contains 11 residues. CDR3 loop: CASGFGNTIYF. The CDR3 coding sequence is TGTGCCAGCGGCTTTGGAAACACCATATATTTT.

This chain links TRBV5-4 with TRBJ2-1, with a tentative D call TRBD2 (6 bases). The CDR3 length is 12 residues. Trimming took 3 bases from V and 9 from J, leaving 10 bases between them. Germline CDR1 and CDR2: SGHNT and YYREEE (reference sequence). CDR3 sequence (DNA): TGTGCCAGCAGCTCACTAGCTGGTGAGCAGTTCTTC. Encoded protein: CASSSLAGEQFF.

The rearrangement joins TRBV18 to TRBJ2-2; unclear D gene. Germline CDR1 KGHSH, CDR2 LQKENI. The ends were cut back, 0 bases at V and 3 bases at J, with 8 bases in the middle. The CDR3 totals 15 residues. The CDR3 protein is CASSPPPSHTGELFF. Written as DNA, the CDR3 is TGTGCCAGCTCACCACCGCCCAGTCACACCGGGGAGCTGTTTTTT. The variable domain in full, with the rest retrieved from reference TRBV18 and TRBJ2-2, is NAGVMQNPRHLVRRRGQEARLRCSPMKGHSHVYWYRQLPEEGLKFMVYLQKENIIDESGMPKERFSAEFPKEGPSILRIQQVVRGDSAAYFCASSPPPSHTGELFFGEGSRLTVL.

The rearrangement joins TRBV29-1 to TRBJ2-3; D is perhaps TRBD2 (5 bases). CDR3 size: 12 residues. The V end was cut by 7 bases, the J end by 6 bases, with 14 bases between. Germline V gene sequence: CDR1 SQVTM, CDR2 ANQGSEA. The CDR3 DNA sequence: TGCAGCGCGGCGGAGGTCACGGATACGCAGTATTTT. It encodes CSAAEVTDTQYF.

The chain couples TRBV5-1 to TRBJ2-7, with D unclear. V shed 3 bases and J shed 2 bases, with 12 bases lying between them. The CDR3 has 14 amino acids. Germline CDR1 and CDR2: SGHRS and YFSETQ. The CDR3 region has the DNA TGCGCCAGCAGCTCCTCCCTGAGCACCTACGAGCAGTACTTC. Translating gives CASSSSLSTYEQYF.

The chain couples TRBV29-1 to TRBJ2-3, with D possibly matching TRBD2 (6 bases). Germline values: CDR1 SQVTM, CDR2 ANQGSEA. The V and J ends lost 4 bases and 0 bases respectively, with 14 bases between them. The CDR3 is 15 amino acids. In DNA form, the CDR3 reads TGCAGCGTTGTTGGGACTGGCTCTAGCACAGATACGCAGTATTTT. This codes for CSVVGTGSSTDTQYF.

The rearrangement uses TRBV15 and TRBJ2-1, with 12 positions matching TRBD2. The CDR3 loop spans 17 amino acids. CDR1 is LNHNV and CDR2 is YYDKDF in the germline V gene (reference sequence). V dropped 1 base and J dropped 7; count of bases not matched to a gene: 8. The CDR3 sequence: CATSRAATSGGLNEQFF. The CDR3 DNA reads as TGTGCCACCAGCAGAGCCGCGACTAGCGGGGGCCTTAATGAGCAGTTCTTC. Combining the CDR3 with reference TRBV15 and TRBJ2-1 gives the whole variable domain DAMVIQNPRYQVTQFGKPVTLSCSQTLNHNVMYWYQQKSSQAPKLLFHYYDKDFNNEADTPDNFQSRRPNTSFCFLDIRSPGLGDTAMYLCATSRAATSGGLNEQFFGPGTRLTVL.

This chain's CDR3 is CASSSRGVGVGEKLFF. CDR3 nucleotide sequence: TGCGCCAGCAGCAGTCGTGGGGTTGGGGTCGGTGAAAAACTGTTTTTT. The chain links TRBV5-1 to TRBJ1-4; D not resolved. Germline V gene sequence: CDR1 SGHRS, CDR2 YFSETQ. The CDR3 sequence is 16 residues long. V lost 4 bases and J 7 bases, leaving 20 bases between the germline ends.